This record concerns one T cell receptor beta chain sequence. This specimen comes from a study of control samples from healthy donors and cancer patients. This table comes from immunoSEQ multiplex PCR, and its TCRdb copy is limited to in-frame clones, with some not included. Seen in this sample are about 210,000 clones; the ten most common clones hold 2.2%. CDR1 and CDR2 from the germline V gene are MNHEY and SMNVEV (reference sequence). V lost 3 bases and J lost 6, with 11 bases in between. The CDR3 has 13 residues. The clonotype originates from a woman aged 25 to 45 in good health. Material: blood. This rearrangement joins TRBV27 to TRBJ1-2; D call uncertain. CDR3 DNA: TGTGCCAGCAGTTTCAAGCCCGGGAATGGCTACACCTTC. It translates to CASSFKPGNGYTF.